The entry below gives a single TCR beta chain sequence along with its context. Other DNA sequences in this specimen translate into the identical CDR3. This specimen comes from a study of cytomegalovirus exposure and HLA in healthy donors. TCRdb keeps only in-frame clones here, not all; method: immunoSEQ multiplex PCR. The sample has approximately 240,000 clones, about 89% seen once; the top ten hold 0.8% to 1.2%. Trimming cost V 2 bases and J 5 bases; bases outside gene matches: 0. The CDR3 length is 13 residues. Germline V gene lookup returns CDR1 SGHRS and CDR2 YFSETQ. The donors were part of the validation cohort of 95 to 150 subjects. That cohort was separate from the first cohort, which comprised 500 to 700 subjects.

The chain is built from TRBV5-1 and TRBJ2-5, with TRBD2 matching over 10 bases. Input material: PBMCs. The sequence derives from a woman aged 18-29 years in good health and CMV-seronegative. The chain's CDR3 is CASSLAGGETQYF. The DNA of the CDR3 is TGCGCCAGCAGCTTAGCGGGGGGGGAGACCCAGTACTTC.